This T cell receptor (beta chain) was recovered during a study of blood T cell repertoires in COVID-19. This clone was picked up one time. In germline, CDR1 is SGDLS, CDR2 YYNGEE. Trimming pared 10 bases from V and 0 bases from J, leaving 34 bases between. This CDR3 is built from 20 residues. TCRdb's table, derived via immunoSEQ multiplex PCR, lists solely in-frame clones and lacks some. Altogether over 200,000 clones are present, 80% to 95% being singletons, with the ten largest covering more than 0.7%. Sequencing was done on a sample of peripheral blood. The V gene is TRBV9, the J gene TRBJ2-5, with TRBD1 as a possible D gene (5 bases). The receptor's source is a man aged 55 to 69 with COVID-19, enrolled during active disease. The CDR3 here is CAGMRESSLVTGKYQETQYF. CDR3 nucleotide sequence: TGTGCCGGGATGAGAGAGTCCTCCCTTGTTACAGGAAAGTACCAAGAGACCCAGTACTTC.